The clone carrying this T cell receptor beta chain was found once. What it recognizes is unknown. Per the germline V gene, CDR1 is LNHDA and CDR2 is SQIVND (reference sequence). The CDR3 consists of 18 residues. J lost 1 base, V lost 7 bases, and 16 bases had no gene match. The source of the sample is a study of T cell responses to AZD1222 COVID-19 vaccine. Clones were sequenced by immunoSEQ multiplex PCR, and TCRdb holds only the in-frame ones, with some missing. The sample comprises 150,000 to 200,000 clones, 94% of which are singletons, and about 0.6% rests with the top ten. General study results and limits: Spike-specific TCR depth and breadth grew after two AZD1222 doses.

The chain combines TRBV19 with TRBJ2-1; 7 positions agree with TRBD2. The sample here was peripheral blood, taken on day 0 of AZD1222 vaccination. The receptor was isolated from an adult in good health. CDR3 nucleotides: TGTGCCAGTACTGGATGGGATGGGGAGGGAAGGTCCTACAATGAGCAGTTCTTC. This translates into CASTGWDGEGRSYNEQFF.